This TCR beta chain was sequenced in a study of STAT3 mutations in large granular lymphocyte leukemia. Study details: Roughly half of the longitudinally sequenced T-LGLL patients carried detectable canonical activating STAT3 mutations. Study results and caveats: Every T-cell large granular lymphocyte leukemia patient had at least one immunodominant TCR beta clonotype.

A few counts support this clone. Its antigen remains unidentified. V lost 2 bases and J lost 8, with 12 bases in between. The CDR3 contains 12 residues. CDR1 is GTSNPN and CDR2 is SVGIG in the germline V gene (reference sequence). Data came from immunoSEQ multiplex PCR; TCRdb stores just in-frame clones and leaves some out. The sample carries about 610 clones, about half recorded once. This receptor was taken from a woman aged 45 to 65 with T-cell large granular lymphocyte leukemia. Some clones in this sample may be carry-over from other donors' samples. Sequenced sample: peripheral blood mononuclear cells. This chain uses TRBV30 with TRBJ1-2, with D uncertain. CDR3 protein: CAWSPRSSGYTF. In DNA form, the CDR3 reads TGTGCCTGGAGTCCCCGGTCGTCCGGCTACACCTTC.